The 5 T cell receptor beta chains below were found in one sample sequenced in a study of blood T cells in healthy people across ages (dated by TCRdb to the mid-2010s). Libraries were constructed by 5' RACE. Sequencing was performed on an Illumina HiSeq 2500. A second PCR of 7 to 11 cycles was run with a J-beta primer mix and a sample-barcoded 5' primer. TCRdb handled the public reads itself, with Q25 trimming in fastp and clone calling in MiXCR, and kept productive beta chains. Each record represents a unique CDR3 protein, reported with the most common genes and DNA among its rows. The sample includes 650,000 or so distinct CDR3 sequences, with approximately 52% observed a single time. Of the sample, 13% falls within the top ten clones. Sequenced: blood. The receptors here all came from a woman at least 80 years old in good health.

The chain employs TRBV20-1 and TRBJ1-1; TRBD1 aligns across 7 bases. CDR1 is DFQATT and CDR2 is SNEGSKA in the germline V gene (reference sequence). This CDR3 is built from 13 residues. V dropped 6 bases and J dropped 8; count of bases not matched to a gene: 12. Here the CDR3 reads CSADTGAPVEAFF. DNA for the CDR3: TGCAGTGCGGATACAGGGGCTCCCGTAGAAGCTTTCTTT.

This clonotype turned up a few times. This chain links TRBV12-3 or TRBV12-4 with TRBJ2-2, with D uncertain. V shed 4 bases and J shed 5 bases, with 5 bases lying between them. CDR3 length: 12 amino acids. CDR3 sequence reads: CASSSGTGELFF. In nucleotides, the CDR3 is TGTGCCAGCAGTTCGGGTACCGGGGAGCTGTTTTTT.

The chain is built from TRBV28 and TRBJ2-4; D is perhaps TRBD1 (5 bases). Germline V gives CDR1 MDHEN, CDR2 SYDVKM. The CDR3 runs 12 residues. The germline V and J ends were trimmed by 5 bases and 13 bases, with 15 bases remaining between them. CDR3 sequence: CASSALDRSQYF. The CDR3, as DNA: TGTGCCAGCAGTGCCCTTGACAGATCGCAGTACTTC.

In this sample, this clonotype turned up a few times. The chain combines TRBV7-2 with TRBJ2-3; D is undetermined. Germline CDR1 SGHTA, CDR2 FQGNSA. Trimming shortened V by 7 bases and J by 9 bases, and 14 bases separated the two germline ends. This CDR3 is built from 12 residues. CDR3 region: CASTLQESTQYF. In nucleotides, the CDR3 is TGTGCCAGCACCCTCCAGGAGTCGACGCAGTATTTT. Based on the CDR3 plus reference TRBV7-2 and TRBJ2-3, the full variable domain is GAGVSQSPSNKVTEKGKDVELRCDPISGHTALYWYRQSLGQGLEFLIYFQGNSAPDKSGLPSDRFSAERTGGSVSTLTIQRTQQEDSAVYLCASTLQESTQYFGPGTRLTVL.

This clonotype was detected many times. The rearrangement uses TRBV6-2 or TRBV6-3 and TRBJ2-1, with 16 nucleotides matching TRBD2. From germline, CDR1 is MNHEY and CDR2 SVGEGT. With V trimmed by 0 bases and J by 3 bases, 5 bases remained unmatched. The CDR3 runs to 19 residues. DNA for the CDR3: TGTGCCAGCAGTTACTCGGGGACTAGCGGGAGGGCCTTCTACAATGAGCAGTTCTTC. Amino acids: CASSYSGTSGRAFYNEQFF.